This T cell receptor (beta chain) is drawn from a study of blood T cells in healthy people across ages (dated by TCRdb to 2014 to 2015). In the study overall: In model experiments, template switching captured roughly one uniquely barcoded TCR beta cDNA molecule for every two T cells. The study measured age-related changes in TCR beta repertoire diversity using deep sequencing normalized with unique cDNA molecular identifiers. The donors were divided into four age groups: young (average approximately 17 years), middle-aged (under 40), aged (about 60) and long-lived (roughly 86). Donors of different ages were randomly distributed across sequencing lanes to avoid experimental bias. Using the same blood draw, the study looked at two additional independent replicas of 1 million unique cDNA reads for two donors, one aged 18 to 30 and the other aged 80 or older. On the study overall, not on this receptor specifically: Estimates of total diversity from one million sequenced T cells were regarded as lower bounds and underestimates. Compared with the aged group, the long-lived group had more naive CD4+ T cells, fewer expanded clones and increased TCR diversity, a pattern suggesting age selection. Donor CMV infection status was unknown, potentially confounding age-related changes in expanded clonotypes. Observed TCR beta diversity correlated strongly with the percentage of naive T cells measured by flow cytometry. Conclusive comparison of naive and antigen-experienced compartments was prevented by the profiling of bulk unsorted PBMCs. Observed TCR beta diversity per million T cells fell roughly linearly with age, and a significant reduction was already apparent by age roughly 40.

The CDR3 contains 16 residues, cysteine and phenylalanine counted. This entry keeps only the CDR3 DNA: 48 bases, framed from base 1. Compared with germline, V lacks 0 bases and J lacks 0 bases; bases without a gene match: 8. The germline V gene (reference sequence) yields DFQATT for CDR1 and SNEGSKA for CDR2. Concerning this clonotype itself: Its antigen target is currently unknown. Per-base quality was not reported, and no clone a single base away is much larger than it.

Libraries were prepared through 5' RACE. Sequencer: Illumina HiSeq 2500. A second PCR of about 7 to 12 cycles was run with a J-beta primer mix and a sample-barcoded 5' primer. A unique molecular identifier was introduced onto each TCR beta cDNA molecule by a template-switch 5' adaptor carrying 12 random nucleotides. Each sample yielded at least 3 million CDR3-containing paired-end reads. First-strand cDNA was synthesized from all RNA with the Mint cDNA synthesis kit, primed by a TRBC-specific oligonucleotide. Following uracil-DNA glycosylase treatment, all cDNA underwent a first 18-cycle PCR with the universal primers M1SS and BC2_uni_R. The study's processing was this. For normalization, 1 million high-quality reads, each with a distinct molecular identifier, were randomly selected from each sample. Instead of being binned into consensus sequences, reads with shared molecular identifiers were discarded. MiTCR, set to a Q25 quality threshold and the strictest error-elimination algorithm, was used for CDR3 identification, clonotype clustering and error correction. Lower-bound total TCR beta diversity was estimated with a nonparametric unseen species model using Euler transformation. TCRdb handled the public reads itself, with Q25 trimming in fastp and clone calling in MiXCR, and kept productive beta chains. Every distinct CDR3 protein forms one entry, paired with its most common genes and DNA. The V and J calls shown here were made by TCRdb, not taken from the authors' results. For this sample there are roughly 1,500,000 distinct CDR3 sequences; 34% appear just once. The top ten hold about 11% of the sample.

The approximately 40 donors, aged about 6 to 90 years, were systemically healthy Caucasian individuals from Russia. Roughly 10 milliliters of peripheral blood were collected from each donor into EDTA-treated Vacutainer tubes. PBMCs were isolated by Ficoll-Paque density-gradient centrifugation, with at least 7 million obtained per sample. Total RNA, at least 5.5 micrograms per sample, was extracted from PBMCs with Trizol reagent. For every donor, an aliquot of PBMCs went through flow cytometry to measure the percentages of naive CD45RAhigh/CD27high T cells. Recombination connected TRBV20-1 to TRBJ2-7; TRBD1 lines up with 7 middle nucleotides. Sequencing used blood. This clonotype was obtained from a woman aged 25 to 39 in good health. The CDR3 is CSARDPFGTDSYEQYF. The DNA reads TGCAGTGCTAGAGACCCATTCGGGACAGACTCCTACGAGCAGTACTTC.